The 15 T cell receptor beta chains given below trace back to one sample, sequenced in a study of blood T cells in healthy people across ages. Primed by a sample-barcoded 5' primer and a J-beta primer mix, a second PCR proceeded for 7 to 11 cycles. One entry per CDR3 protein, called by TCRdb with MiXCR from the 5' RACE reads. This table holds roughly 900,000 distinct CDR3 sequences, around 48% found once. The material sequenced was blood. These receptors originate from a man younger than 40 in good health.

This clonotype has a handful of counts. The J gene is TRBJ2-5, the V gene TRBV4-2; D is possibly TRBD2 (6 bases). The CDR3 spans 16 residues. V lost 0 bases, J lost 2 bases, and 13 bases lay in between. The germline V gene encodes CDR1 LGHNA and CDR2 YNFKEQ. The CDR3 region is CASSQDGAGNQETQYF. For the CDR3, the DNA is TGTGCCAGCAGCCAAGATGGGGCGGGGAATCAAGAGACCCAGTACTTC.

The chain carries TRBV5-1 and TRBJ2-2, with 7 bases lining up with TRBD1. V gave up 8 bases and J gave up 7 bases; unmatched junction bases: 14. The germline CDR1 and CDR2 sequences are SGHRS and YFSETQ. The CDR3 totals 15 residues. In DNA, the CDR3 is TGCGCCAGTAAACTACAAGGGGGCGCGAACGGGGAGCTGTTTTTT. Its translation is CASKLQGGANGELFF.

This sequence joins TRBV6-5 and TRBJ1-1; maybe TRBD1 (6 bases). The CDR3 spans 15 residues. Germline V gives CDR1 MNHEY, CDR2 SVGAGI. V shed 0 bases and J shed 3 bases, with 11 bases lying between them. CDR3 nucleotides: TGTGCCAGCAGTTACTCCGGGGGCGCGTACACTGAAGCTTTCTTT. Translation: CASSYSGGAYTEAFF.

The rearrangement uses TRBV7-2 and TRBJ2-3; D possibly matches TRBD1 or TRBD2 (5 bases each). Per the germline V gene, CDR1 is SGHTA and CDR2 is FQGNSA. V lost 5 bases and J lost 0, with 18 bases in between. The CDR3 sequence is 17 residues long. CDR3 nucleotide sequence: TGTGCCAGCAGCGTCCAGGGAGTGGTAACTAGCACAGATACGCAGTATTTT. Translation: CASSVQGVVTSTDTQYF.

CDR3 loop: CASSPDRGRPYNYGYTF. The CDR3 DNA follows: TGTGCCAGCAGCCCGGACAGGGGGCGGCCCTATAACTATGGCTACACCTTC. J is TRBJ1-2 and V is TRBV6-2 or TRBV6-3; TRBD1 agrees at 11 bases. With 6 bases clipped from V and 1 base from J, the junction kept 10 bases outside the gene matches. Germline V gene data show CDR1 as MNHEY and CDR2 as SVGEGT. The CDR3 length is 17 residues.

In its sample, this clonotype was seen a few times. The V call is TRBV28, the J call TRBJ1-2; possible D gene TRBD1, 5 bases. CDR1 MDHEN and CDR2 SYDVKM come from the germline V gene. Trimming removed 5 bases from V and 4 bases from J, with 14 bases in between. This CDR3 spans 14 amino acids. The CDR3 loop is CASSTNRIGYGYTF. In DNA form, the CDR3 reads TGTGCCAGCAGTACCAACAGGATCGGCTATGGCTACACCTTC.

There are a few counts of this clonotype. The chain combines TRBV28 with TRBJ2-5; D not resolved. The DNA end is more similar to TRBJ2-7, so the J call may be wrong. CDR1 is MDHEN and CDR2 is SYDVKM in the germline V gene. This CDR3 contains 13 residues. The CDR3 loop reads CASSPYISYEQYF. In nucleotides, the CDR3 is TGTGCCAGCAGTCCCTACATTTCCTACGAGCAGTACTTC.

This clonotype was counted between two and nine times. V gene TRBV7-2 combines with J gene TRBJ2-5; unclear D gene. Between the trimmed V and J ends, which lost 0 bases and 1 base, there was a span of 9 bases. The germline CDR1 and CDR2 sequences are SGHTA and FQGNSA. The CDR3 length is 15 residues. The CDR3 region has the DNA TGTGCCAGCAGCTTAGCGTGGGCGGTCCAAGAGACCCAGTACTTC. Translated, it gives CASSLAWAVQETQYF.

A remark on this clonotype: Germline is not matched at one junction end, which may reflect a read error. V usage is TRBV9 and J usage is TRBJ1-4; tentatively, D is TRBD1 (6 bases). CDR1 is SGDLS, CDR2 YYNGEE, per germline. The CDR3 has 15 amino acids. CDR3 bases: TGTGCCGGCAGCCCCCTTCCAGGGGCGCGGGAAAAACTGTTTTTT. This translates into CAGSPLPGAREKLFF.

This clonotype showed up just a few times. This chain uses TRBV29-1 with TRBJ2-2; D remains unclear. Between the trimmed V and J ends, which lost 1 base and 1 base, there was a span of 7 bases. The CDR3 runs to 14 residues. CDR1 and CDR2 (germline): SQVTM, ANQGSEA. In DNA, the CDR3 is TGCAGCGTTGAAGGGTGGGAGAACACCGGGGAGCTGTTTTTT. This sequence encodes CSVEGWENTGELFF.

The sample holds a few counts of this clonotype. The V call is TRBV6-5, the J call TRBJ1-3, with a tentative D call TRBD1 (5 bases). The CDR3 extends over 14 amino acids. Germline loops: CDR1 MNHEY, CDR2 SVGAGI. Trimming removed 2 bases at V and 1 base at J, with 6 bases between. DNA of the CDR3: TGTGCCAGCAGTTACGAGGGGTCTGGAAACACCATATATTTT. Translated: CASSYEGSGNTIYF.

This sequence joins TRBV7-9 and TRBJ2-3, with D possibly being TRBD2 (7 bases). CDR1 is SEHNR, CDR2 FQNEAQ, per germline (reference sequence). This CDR3 is built from 16 residues. Trimming left V 2 bases short and J 4 bases short, with 16 bases between. The CDR3 reads CASSLFRGAPADTQYF. In nucleotides, the CDR3 is TGTGCCAGCAGCTTATTCCGGGGGGCCCCCGCAGATACGCAGTATTTT.

The V call is TRBV3-1, the J call TRBJ2-3; D uncertain. Germline loops: CDR1 LGHDT, CDR2 YNNKEL (reference sequence). The CDR3 spans 14 residues. Trimming pared 6 bases from V and 0 bases from J, leaving 10 bases between. Here the CDR3 DNA reads TGTGCCAGCAGGTGGGCCAGTAGCACAGATACGCAGTATTTT. It encodes CASRWASSTDTQYF.

This clonotype appeared a few times. The J gene is TRBJ2-7, the V gene TRBV24-1; tentatively, D is TRBD1 (6 bases). The V and J ends lost 3 bases and 5 bases respectively, with 13 bases between them. From germline, CDR1 is KGHDR and CDR2 SFDVKD. This CDR3 is 14 amino acids long. The CDR3 region has the DNA TGTGCCACCAGTGATCGCACAGGGATCCACGAGCAGTACTTC. It is translated as CATSDRTGIHEQYF.

The rearrangement joins TRBV2 to TRBJ1-1; D is undetermined. From germline, CDR1 is SNHLY and CDR2 FYNNEI. V was clipped by 9 bases and J by 4 bases, with 15 bases between them. The CDR3 consists of 13 residues. The CDR3 reads CASALGETTEAFF. DNA of the CDR3: TGTGCCAGTGCACTCGGGGAGACCACTGAAGCTTTCTTT.